This T cell receptor beta chain was found in a study of PD-L1 blockade in urothelial cancer (dated by TCRdb to 2016 to 2017). Background for the entire study: Every patient began therapy at some point between 2013 and 2015 and was given atezolizumab 1,200 mg intravenously every 3 weeks. Around 30 patients had pretreatment blood TCR-seq, some 24 had at least one posttreatment blood collection, and some 24 had tumor TCR-seq. Durable clinical benefit was achieved by nine patients but not by the remaining 20. Blood samples were analyzed at two time points: 3 weeks after treatment start (second dose) and 6 weeks after treatment start. The study was an exploratory multi-omic analysis of somatic, immune and clinical correlates of response to PD-L1 blockade with atezolizumab in urothelial cancer. Blood samples gave median yields of around 140,000 T cells and approximately 80,000 unique TCRs, along with a median clonality of around 0.08. TCR sequencing covered pretreatment tumor samples and matched, serially collected peripheral blood taken before and after atezolizumab treatment. In the same patients who had TCR sequencing, pretreatment tumors also underwent whole exome sequencing and RNA sequencing. About 85% of the roughly 29 patients were identified as males with urothelial cancer of bladder origin, and a prior smoking history was reported by 18 of 29 patients. Durable clinical benefit meant progression-free survival longer than 6 months, and TCR features were also tested against progression-free and overall survival. Patients had an ECOG performance status of 0 or 1 and had received between 0 and 3 prior chemotherapy regimens.

Clipping removes 3 bases from V and 5 bases from J, with 8 as the unmatched junction base count. Per the germline V gene, SGHTA is the CDR1 and FQGNSA is the CDR2. Including the terminal cysteine and phenylalanine, the CDR3 comprises 16 residues. The DNA shown is the 48-base CDR3, in frame from base 1. Synthetic TCR analog templates were spiked into each PCR so that absolute template abundance could be estimated from read counts. The immunoSEQ assay used bias-controlled V and J gene primers to amplify TCRbeta CDR3 regions from genomic DNA. Rearranged TCRbeta segments were sequenced at approximately 20X coverage. Per the source publication's procedure: Clustering was used to correct sequencing errors, and CDR3s were annotated against IMGT to assign V, D and J genes. Downstream analyses used only productive TCRbeta rearrangements and left out out-of-frame or stop-codon sequences. To compute clonality, Shannon entropy was normalized by the log of the number of unique productive sequences and then subtracted from one. Clones differing between time points or between blood and tumor were identified by Fisher's exact test with Benjamini-Hochberg correction at adjusted p below 0.01. TCRdb obtained this table from immuneACCESS and retained in-frame rearrangements with V and J assigned. These tables miss some clones; where compared with another copy, unresolved V genes account for less than half of the shortfall, and the remainder is unexplained. That table gives V, J and clone size, and the DNA gave D and trimming. Present in this sample are approximately 39,000 clones, about 82% of which were seen just once. The ten largest clones represent approximately 16% of the sample.

The time point label on this specimen signifies: pretreatment peripheral blood. A total of some 30 patients with locally advanced or metastatic urothelial carcinoma, treated at Memorial Sloan Kettering on a trial protocol, made up the cohort. Peripheral blood mononuclear cells were collected from each patient pretreatment and during treatment, giving between 1 and 8 total time points per patient. The Qiagen DNeasy Blood extraction kit was used to purify genomic DNA from total PBMCs and tumor samples. PBMCs were collected pretreatment and during treatment and were isolated and stored as previously described. Here is what the overall study found, with its caveats: Greater expansion of tumor-associated TCR clones in peripheral blood 3 weeks after the start of treatment was observed in patients with durable benefit (n ≈ 20, p = 0.022). Because of the small sample size (n ≈ 28) and the many exploratory analyses performed, the results are intended to be regarded as hypothesis-generating. Improved progression-free and overall survival was found to be associated with pretreatment peripheral blood TCR clonality below the median.

On this clone itself: The antigen it binds to is not known. Base qualities are not at hand, and no much larger clone is one base apart.

The sample here was PBMCs, taken around atezolizumab (anti-PD-L1) treatment. The source of this sequence is an elderly man with urothelial cancer. The chain is encoded by TRBV7-2 joined to TRBJ2-1; 9 bases in between match TRBD2. The CDR3 region reads CASSFGPRGGHNEQFF. At the DNA level, the sequence is TGTGCCAGCAGCTTTGGACCGCGGGGGGGACACAATGAGCAGTTCTTC.